The 23 T cell receptor beta chains presented below share a single source sample, sequenced in a study of shared clonotypes between healthy human individuals. Here immunoSEQ multiplex PCR was the method, and the copy in TCRdb shows in-frame clones only, minus some. The sample records about 2.1 million clones, 85% to 95% being singletons. Positively selected for CCR7, the CD45RO-negative cells used as naive CD8 cells excluded terminally differentiated effector memory CD45RA+ cells. Sequencing was performed on naive CD8+ T cells from PBMCs. The source of these receptors is a young man in good health. Some clones in this sample may be carry-over from other donors' samples.

The rearrangement links TRBV7-6 to TRBJ2-1; D unresolved. V was cut by 4 bases and J by 9 bases, with 7 bases left in between. CDR1 and CDR2 (germline): SGHVS, FNYEAQ. This CDR3 is built from 11 residues. In nucleotides, the CDR3 is TGTGCCAGCAGCTCGACAAGTGAGCAGTTCTTC. It encodes CASSSTSEQFF.

To note about this clone: The same CDR3 can be traced to other DNA sequences in this sample. The chain employs TRBV19 and TRBJ1-4, with a tentative D call TRBD1 (5 bases). Germline lookup yields CDR1 LNHDA and CDR2 SQIVND (reference sequence). This CDR3 is built from 14 residues. V dropped 5 bases and J dropped 5 bases, with 12 bases sitting between them. The chain's CDR3 is CASSPRQTNEKLFF. In DNA form, the CDR3 reads TGTGCCAGTAGTCCACGACAGACAAATGAAAAACTGTTTTTT.

This rearrangement joins TRBV10-3 to TRBJ2-7; tentative D call: TRBD1 (5 bases). This CDR3 spans 15 amino acids. V was pared by 3 bases and J by 3 bases, with 15 bases between. Germline V lookup: CDR1 ENHRY, CDR2 SYGVKD. Here the CDR3 DNA reads TGTGCCATCAGTGACCCTGCGACAGCGCTCTACGAGCAGTACTTC. It is translated as CAISDPATALYEQYF.

The chain employs TRBV2 and TRBJ2-3; 9 bases match TRBD1. The germline CDR1 and CDR2 sequences are SNHLY and FYNNEI. The junction had 9 bases not matched to a gene; V was cut back by 2 bases and J by 6 bases. This CDR3 has 16 residues. The CDR3 protein is CASSEMRGQGIDTQYF. The CDR3 nucleotides read TGTGCCAGCAGTGAAATGCGGGGACAGGGTATTGATACGCAGTATTTT.

This clone was counted once. This sequence joins TRBV27 and TRBJ1-1, with a tentative D call TRBD1 (5 bases). V was trimmed by 3 bases and J by 1 base, leaving 9 bases between them. CDR3 length: 14 amino acids. Germline assignment: CDR1 MNHEY and CDR2 SMNVEV (reference sequence). Here the CDR3 DNA reads TGTGCCAGCAGTTTGGCGACAGCGAACACTGAAGCTTTCTTT. Amino acid sequence: CASSLATANTEAFF.

The chain recombines TRBV27 with TRBJ2-1, with TRBD1 matching 7 bases. Losses at the gene ends were 4 bases for V and 6 bases for J; bases not matched to a gene: 3. The CDR3 contains 13 residues. The germline V gene encodes CDR1 MNHEY and CDR2 SMNVEV (reference sequence). The CDR3 DNA is TGTGCCAGCAGTTGGGACAGCGGCAATGAGCAGTTCTTC. This encodes CASSWDSGNEQFF.

The V and J genes are TRBV11-2 and TRBJ2-1; 7 bases match TRBD2. CDR3 length equals 14 residues. Unmatched junction bases numbered 5, after V lost 4 bases and J lost 5 bases. The germline V gene encodes CDR1 SGHAT and CDR2 FQNNGV. CDR3 sequence reads: CASSWGGPNNEQFF. The CDR3 DNA follows: TGTGCCAGCAGCTGGGGGGGACCCAACAATGAGCAGTTCTTC.

Turning to this clone: Additional DNA sequences in this sample encode the identical CDR3. J is TRBJ2-1 and V is TRBV7-8; tentatively, D is TRBD2 (5 bases). The length of the CDR3 is 14 residues. Germline CDR1 SGHVS, CDR2 FQNEAQ. V lost 5 bases to trimming and J lost 3 bases, with 11 bases between them. This CDR3 is CASSPGRGYNEQFF. The CDR3, as DNA: TGTGCCAGCAGCCCTGGACGGGGCTACAATGAGCAGTTCTTC. The complete variable domain, with remaining parts taken from reference TRBV7-8 and TRBJ2-1, reads GAGVSQSPRYKVAKRGQDVALRCDPISGHVSLFWYQQALGQGPEFLTYFQNEAQLDKSGLPSDRFFAERPEGSVSTLKIQRTQQEDSAVYLCASSPGRGYNEQFFGPGTRLTVL.

This sequence joins TRBV6-5 and TRBJ1-2; D remains ambiguous. The CDR3 is 12 residues long. In germline, CDR1 is MNHEY, CDR2 SVGAGI. The V and J ends lost 0 bases and 14 bases respectively, with 13 bases between them. The CDR3 region has the DNA TGTGCCAGCAGTTACTCTTCAGACGGGCTAACCTTC. It yields the protein CASSYSSDGLTF.

The chain combines TRBV11-2 with TRBJ1-2; tentatively, D is TRBD1 (6 bases). Trimming stripped 5 bases from V and 4 bases from J, with 14 bases between. The germline CDR1 and CDR2 sequences are SGHAT and FQNNGV. The CDR3 is made up of 14 amino acids. The CDR3 bases are TGTGCCAGCAGCCCTGATGGGGGCAGCTATGGCTACACCTTC. It codes for CASSPDGGSYGYTF. The full variable domain, with the rest looked up from reference TRBV11-2 and TRBJ1-2, is EAGVAQSPRYKIIEKRQSVAFWCNPISGHATLYWYQQILGQGPKLLIQFQNNGVVDDSQLPKDRFSAERLKGVDSTLKIQPAKLEDSAVYLCASSPDGGSYGYTFGSGTRLTVV.

This clone was picked up one time. This chain joins TRBV7-8 and TRBJ2-7; D possibly corresponds to TRBD1 (5 bases). The CDR3 is 14 residues long. Germline V CDR1 and CDR2: SGHVS, FQNEAQ. V was pared by 5 bases and J by 3 bases, with 14 bases between. The CDR3 sequence: CASSSITGSYEQYF. CDR3 bases: TGTGCCAGCAGCAGCATTACAGGTAGCTACGAGCAGTACTTC.

The rearrangement joins TRBV9 to TRBJ2-6; D is unclear. This CDR3 region has 17 residues. The V gene lost 0 bases and the J gene lost 4 bases, with 14 bases spanning the gap. Germline values: CDR1 SGDLS, CDR2 YYNGEE. In DNA, the CDR3 is TGTGCCAGCAGCGTAGCACAAGGATCAATCGGGGCCAACGTCCTGACTTTC. It codes for CASSVAQGSIGANVLTF. Combining the CDR3 with reference TRBV9 and TRBJ2-6 gives the whole variable domain DSGVTQTPKHLITATGQRVTLRCSPRSGDLSVYWYQQSLDQGLQFLIQYYNGEERAKGNILERFSAQQFPDLHSELNLSSLELGDSALYFCASSVAQGSIGANVLTFGAGSRLTVL.

The rearrangement links TRBV27 to TRBJ2-2; D call uncertain. Germline-derived CDR1 and CDR2 are MNHEY and SMNVEV (reference sequence). The germline V and J ends were trimmed by 4 bases and 3 bases, with 12 bases remaining between them. The CDR3 has 15 amino acids. Here the CDR3 DNA reads TGTGCCAGCAGTTATTTCCCGCAGGACACCGGGGAGCTGTTTTTT. Translating gives CASSYFPQDTGELFF.

The V gene is TRBV7-2, the J gene TRBJ2-4; 8 bases are a match to TRBD2. V trimming: 2 bases; J trimming: 0 bases; junction bases outside the gene matches: 6. Germline-derived CDR1 and CDR2 are SGHTA and FQGNSA. The CDR3 is made up of 17 amino acids. The DNA for the CDR3 is TGTGCCAGCAGCTTAATAGCGGGACTTATAGCCAAAAACATTCAGTACTTC. Its translation: CASSLIAGLIAKNIQYF.

This sequence joins TRBV9 and TRBJ2-1; D may be TRBD1 or TRBD2 (5 bases each). Germline-derived CDR1 and CDR2 are SGDLS and YYNGEE. Between the trimmed V and J ends, which lost 4 bases and 5 bases, there was a span of 13 bases. CDR3 length: 14 residues. The CDR3: CASSTAGTNNEQFF. In DNA form, the CDR3 reads TGTGCCAGCAGCACGGCCGGGACCAACAATGAGCAGTTCTTC.

The chain joins TRBV28 to TRBJ2-7; 10 nucleotides match TRBD2. There are 14 residues in the CDR3. Germline CDR1 MDHEN, CDR2 SYDVKM. The ends lost 6 bases at V and 4 bases at J; junction bases unmatched: 6. DNA for the CDR3: TGTGCCAGCAGCCCTCTAGCGGGAGAGTACGAGCAGTACTTC. It translates to CASSPLAGEYEQYF.

This chain connects TRBV19 to TRBJ1-1; possibly TRBD1 for D (6 bases). Per germline, CDR1 LNHDA and CDR2 SQIVND (reference sequence). V was clipped by 5 bases and J by 5 bases, with 15 bases between them. The CDR3 contains 14 residues. The CDR3 region has the DNA TGTGCCAGTAGTCTCGGGGGCGGGATGACTGAAGCTTTCTTT. Translating gives CASSLGGGMTEAFF.

The chain carries TRBV2 and TRBJ1-2, with TRBD1 matching 9 bases. The CDR3 is 14 amino acids. The V and J ends lost 7 bases and 3 bases, in that order; junction bases with no gene match: 6. Germline CDR1 SNHLY, CDR2 FYNNEI. The CDR3 loop is CASISTGGHYGYTF. In nucleotides, the CDR3 is TGTGCCAGCATTTCGACAGGGGGGCACTATGGCTACACCTTC.

This clone was seen only once. This chain uses TRBV4-1 with TRBJ2-7, with 7 bases lining up with TRBD2. CDR1 and CDR2 (germline): MGHRA, YSYEKL. This CDR3 is built from 16 residues. The junction had 14 bases not matched to a gene; V was cut back by 4 bases and J by 5 bases. CDR3 amino acids: CASSPEGGQGGNEQYF. In DNA, the CDR3 is TGCGCCAGCAGCCCCGAAGGTGGGCAGGGAGGGAACGAGCAGTACTTC.

This clone has a single count. DNA of the CDR3: TGTGCCAGCAGCTTAGACCTGTCGCAGAGGGGCTACACCTTC. It encodes CASSLDLSQRGYTF. The rearrangement joins TRBV11-2 to TRBJ1-2; unclear D gene. Trimming left V 0 bases short and J 8 bases short, with 13 bases between. Germline V gives CDR1 SGHAT, CDR2 FQNNGV. CDR3 length equals 14 residues.

This clone has a single count. The V call is TRBV7-2, the J call TRBJ1-3; D possibly corresponds to TRBD1 (6 bases). Germline CDR1 is SGHTA and CDR2 is FQGNSA. V lost 0 bases to trimming and J lost 0 bases, with 6 bases between them. CDR3 size: 15 residues. CDR3 nucleotide sequence: TGTGCCAGCAGCTTAGCGGACAGCTCTGGAAACACCATATATTTT. It encodes CASSLADSSGNTIYF.

This clone has more than one count but fewer than ten. The chain recombines TRBV5-4 with TRBJ1-1, with D unclear. CDR3 length: 15 amino acids. CDR1 SGHNT and CDR2 YYREEE come from the germline V gene (reference sequence). Deletions cut 4 bases from V and 1 base from J, with 14 bases between. CDR3 region: CASSPVGSANTEAFF. The CDR3 bases are TGTGCCAGCAGCCCGGTCGGGTCGGCGAACACTGAAGCTTTCTTT.

A word on this clone: Other DNA variants within this sample encode the same CDR3. The chain couples TRBV11-2 to TRBJ2-7, with D perhaps TRBD1 (6 bases). Trimming took 0 bases from V and 3 from J, leaving 6 bases between them. Looked up from germline, CDR1 is SGHAT and CDR2 is FQNNGV. This CDR3 is built from 13 residues. The CDR3 loop is CASSLDRGYEQYF. DNA for the CDR3: TGTGCCAGCAGCTTAGACAGGGGCTACGAGCAGTACTTC.